Shown below are 25 T cell receptor beta chains from a single sample sequenced in a study of T cell responses to AZD1222 COVID-19 vaccine. Repertoires were generated with immunoSEQ multiplex PCR, while TCRdb's copy carries only in-frame clones and drops some. The sample contains 150,000 to 200,000 clones, 75% to 90% of which appear only once. The sequences come from peripheral blood, collected on day 0 of MenACWY control vaccination. Receptor source: an adult in good health.

The V and J genes are TRBV7-9 and TRBJ1-6, with D maybe TRBD1 (5 bases). The germline V gene has CDR1 SEHNR and CDR2 FQNEAQ (reference sequence). V shed 4 bases and J shed 15 bases, with 13 bases lying between them. The CDR3 contains 12 residues. The CDR3 protein is CASSSGPTDLHF. CDR3 nucleotides: TGTGCCAGCAGCTCGGGACCGACGGACCTCCACTTT.

This rearrangement joins TRBV15 to TRBJ2-3, with D possibly being TRBD1 (7 bases). Trimming left V 4 bases short and J 1 base short, with 18 bases between. Germline V gene data show CDR1 as LNHNV and CDR2 as YYDKDF (reference sequence). The CDR3 is 17 residues long. The CDR3 protein is CATSKGGGTARTDTQYF. CDR3 in DNA: TGTGCCACCAGCAAAGGAGGGGGGACAGCGCGCACAGATACGCAGTATTTT.

J is TRBJ2-7 and V is TRBV6-5; perhaps TRBD1 as D (7 bases). V lost 4 bases, J lost 2 bases, and 12 bases lay in between. The CDR3 loop spans 14 amino acids. The germline gives CDR1 MNHEY, CDR2 SVGAGI. CDR3 in amino acids: CASSWRGPPYEQYF. In DNA form, the CDR3 reads TGTGCCAGCAGTTGGAGGGGGCCCCCCTACGAGCAGTACTTC.

V and J are TRBV7-9 and TRBJ1-6; the D is unclear. Germline V gene lookup returns CDR1 SEHNR and CDR2 FQNEAQ (reference sequence). The V gene lost 0 bases and the J gene lost 6 bases, with 6 bases spanning the gap. The CDR3 spans 14 residues. The CDR3 is CASSLAWVNSPLHF. The DNA for the CDR3 is TGTGCCAGCAGCTTAGCGTGGGTTAATTCACCCCTCCACTTT.

In its sample, this clone was seen once. The chain carries TRBV6-1 and TRBJ2-1; the D is unclear. The CDR3 totals 15 residues. CDR1 and CDR2 from the germline V gene are MNHNS and SASEGT. Between the trimmed V and J ends, which lost 2 bases and 0 bases, there was a span of 8 bases. The CDR3 region is CASSEWAVSYNEQFF. The CDR3 nucleotides are TGTGCCAGCAGTGAATGGGCGGTCTCCTACAATGAGCAGTTCTTC.

The chain carries TRBV30 and TRBJ2-5; TRBD2 might be the D (6 bases). Per germline, CDR1 GTSNPN and CDR2 SVGIG (reference sequence). Trimming removed 1 base from V and 4 bases from J, with 10 bases in between. This CDR3 comprises 13 residues. Here the CDR3 reads CAWSEGLSETQYF. The DNA for the CDR3 is TGTGCCTGGAGTGAGGGACTGTCAGAGACCCAGTACTTC.

This clone was seen just once. This chain connects TRBV19 to TRBJ1-5, with D perhaps TRBD1 (6 bases). The V gene lost 6 bases and the J gene lost 4 bases, with 13 bases spanning the gap. The germline gives CDR1 LNHDA, CDR2 SQIVND (reference sequence). The CDR3 has 14 amino acids. The CDR3 here is CASRVGRGNQPQHF. CDR3 bases: TGTGCCAGTAGAGTGGGGAGGGGGAATCAGCCCCAGCATTTT.

The V gene is TRBV30, the J gene TRBJ1-4; 7 bases align to TRBD1. V was pared by 5 bases and J by 3 bases, with 6 bases of the junction left unmatched. Germline CDR1 is GTSNPN and CDR2 is SVGIG (reference sequence). CDR3 length: 14 residues. The CDR3 sequence: CAWSGGTANEKLFF. In DNA form, the CDR3 reads TGTGCCTGGTCGGGAGGGACAGCTAATGAAAAACTGTTTTTT.

The rearrangement links TRBV2 to TRBJ1-2; perhaps TRBD1 as D (5 bases). CDR3 length: 16 residues. Germline loops: CDR1 SNHLY, CDR2 FYNNEI. V was pared by 6 bases and J by 3 bases, with 20 bases between. The CDR3 DNA follows: TGTGCCAGCAGCGAACGTCTGGGTCGGGGCGACTATGGCTACACCTTC. Translation: CASSERLGRGDYGYTF.

The sample holds a few counts of this clone. The chain uses TRBV7-8 and TRBJ1-1; D is possibly TRBD1 (5 bases). The CDR3 runs to 15 residues. The germline V and J ends were trimmed by 2 bases and 1 base, with 11 bases remaining between them. The V gene's germline CDR1 is SGHVS and CDR2 FQNEAQ. As DNA, the CDR3 is TGTGCCAGCAGCTTACTCAGGGCGACGAACACTGAAGCTTTCTTT. This sequence encodes CASSLLRATNTEAFF. Full variable domain (rest looked up from reference TRBV7-8 and TRBJ1-1): GAGVSQSPRYKVAKRGQDVALRCDPISGHVSLFWYQQALGQGPEFLTYFQNEAQLDKSGLPSDRFFAERPEGSVSTLKIQRTQQEDSAVYLCASSLLRATNTEAFFGQGTRLTVV.

This clone was seen more than once but under ten times. This chain uses TRBV5-1 with TRBJ2-7; 7 bases line up with TRBD1. Germline V lookup: CDR1 SGHRS, CDR2 YFSETQ. The length of the CDR3 is 14 residues. The trim removed 0 bases at V and 7 bases at J, leaving 7 bases unmatched. As DNA, the CDR3 is TGCGCCAGCAGCTTGGGGGACAGCGGCAGGGAGCAGTACTTC. Its protein is CASSLGDSGREQYF.

Of note for this clone: Other DNA sequences in this sample translate to the same CDR3. V usage is TRBV9 and J usage is TRBJ1-2; no reliable D call. This CDR3 has 13 amino acids. Looked up from germline, CDR1 is SGDLS and CDR2 is YYNGEE. V was pared by 0 bases and J by 0 bases, with 3 bases between. The CDR3 spells CASSVDSNYGYTF. The CDR3 DNA is TGTGCCAGCAGCGTAGATTCTAACTATGGCTACACCTTC.

The V gene is TRBV3-1 (or the pseudogene TRBV3-2), the J gene TRBJ2-1; possibly TRBD1 or TRBD2 for D (5 bases each). There are 15 residues in the CDR3. V was trimmed by 1 base and J by 8 bases, leaving 15 bases between them. Per germline, CDR1 LGHDT and CDR2 YNNKEL (reference sequence). DNA for the CDR3: TGTGCCAGCAGCCAAGTGGGGACGGTCTTGGATGAGCAGTTCTTC. Translated: CASSQVGTVLDEQFF.

The rearrangement uses TRBV19 and TRBJ2-2; 7 bases are shared with TRBD2. From germline, CDR1 is LNHDA and CDR2 SQIVND (reference sequence). V shed 5 bases, J shed 6 bases, and the junction held 6 bases outside the gene matches. The CDR3 covers 14 residues. CDR3 sequence: CASSRGRGAGELFF. CDR3 bases: TGTGCCAGTAGTCGAGGTCGGGGGGCCGGGGAGCTGTTTTTT.

The rearrangement links TRBV5-1 to TRBJ1-5; D possibly corresponds to TRBD1 (5 bases). V shed 0 bases and J shed 2 bases, with 9 bases lying between them. The CDR3 has 15 residues. Germline assignment: CDR1 SGHRS and CDR2 YFSETQ. CDR3 loop: CASSLGGDGNQPQHF. The CDR3 nucleotides read TGCGCCAGCAGCTTGGGAGGGGACGGCAATCAGCCCCAGCATTTT.

The rearrangement uses TRBV28 and TRBJ2-7; D gene uncertain. The V gene's germline CDR1 is MDHEN and CDR2 SYDVKM. This CDR3 comprises 14 residues. Trimming removed 5 bases from V and 1 base from J, with 12 bases in between. The CDR3 DNA reads as TGTGCCAGCAGTCCGACTCGGAATTCCTACGAGCAGTACTTC. This encodes CASSPTRNSYEQYF. Based on the CDR3 plus reference TRBV28 and TRBJ2-7, the full variable domain is DVKVTQSSRYLVKRTGEKVFLECVQDMDHENMFWYRQDPGLGLRLIYFSYDVKMKEKGDIPEGYSVSREKKERFSLILESASTNQTSMYLCASSPTRNSYEQYFGPGTRLTVT.

Only a few counts were recorded for this clone. The chain carries TRBV5-1 and TRBJ2-1, with 13 bases fitting TRBD2. This CDR3 is 16 amino acids long. CDR1 is SGHRS, CDR2 YFSETQ, per germline. V lost 4 bases and J lost 6; bases outside the gene matches: 7. CDR3 nucleotide sequence: TGCGCCAGCAGCATACCTACTAGCGGGGGGGCCAATGAGCAGTTCTTC. This codes for CASSIPTSGGANEQFF.

V and J are TRBV5-8 and TRBJ2-1; TRBD2 agrees at 9 bases. Germline loops: CDR1 SGHTS, CDR2 YDEGEE. CDR3 length: 16 residues. J was trimmed by 3 bases and V by 4 bases; bases with no gene match: 8. As DNA, the CDR3 is TGTGCCAGCAGCCCGGTAGCGGGAGCCCTCTACAATGAGCAGTTCTTC. Protein sequence: CASSPVAGALYNEQFF.

The chain links TRBV4-3 to TRBJ1-6; D is unresolved. Trimming took off 0 bases at V and 7 bases at J, with 7 bases between the two ends. CDR3 length: 14 amino acids. Germline CDR1 LGHNA, CDR2 YSLEER. CDR3 in amino acids: CASSQEGSNSPLHF. The CDR3 bases are TGCGCCAGCAGCCAAGAAGGGTCGAATTCACCCCTCCACTTT.

The chain combines TRBV27 with TRBJ2-2; D not certain. Trimming stripped 3 bases from V and 7 bases from J, with 6 bases between. CDR1 is MNHEY, CDR2 SMNVEV, per germline (reference sequence). This CDR3 comprises 12 residues. The CDR3 here is CASSFGGGELFF. DNA of the CDR3: TGTGCCAGCAGTTTCGGCGGCGGGGAGCTGTTTTTT.

Only a few counts were recorded for this clone. This chain connects TRBV20-1 to TRBJ2-3; no reliable D call. The germline V and J ends were trimmed by 1 base and 1 base, with 0 bases remaining between them. Germline CDR1 and CDR2: DFQATT and SNEGSKA (reference sequence). The CDR3 is made up of 11 amino acids. CDR3 in amino acids: CSARGTDTQYF. In nucleotides, the CDR3 is TGCAGTGCTAGAGGCACAGATACGCAGTATTTT.

The rearrangement uses TRBV30 and TRBJ2-2; D is undetermined. This CDR3 is built from 14 residues. V was trimmed by 2 bases and J by 4 bases, leaving 11 bases between them. Germline CDR1 GTSNPN, CDR2 SVGIG (reference sequence). The CDR3 protein is CAWSPFQFTGELFF. CDR3 nucleotides: TGTGCCTGGAGTCCCTTCCAATTCACCGGGGAGCTGTTTTTT.

The chain links TRBV19 to TRBJ1-1, with a possible D match to TRBD1 (6 bases). Germline CDR1 is LNHDA and CDR2 is SQIVND (reference sequence). This CDR3 spans 15 amino acids. V lost 5 bases to trimming and J lost 0 bases, with 13 bases between them. For the CDR3, the DNA is TGTGCCAGTAGTTCCCACAGGGAAATGAACACTGAAGCTTTCTTT. Protein product: CASSSHREMNTEAFF. Combining the CDR3 with reference TRBV19 and TRBJ1-1 gives the whole variable domain DGGITQSPKYLFRKEGQNVTLSCEQNLNHDAMYWYRQDPGQGLRLIYYSQIVNDFQKGDIAEGYSVSREKKESFPLTVTSAQKNPTAFYLCASSSHREMNTEAFFGQGTRLTVV.

This clone was observed a single time. The rearrangement joins TRBV6-5 to TRBJ2-7; D is undetermined. This CDR3 is 14 amino acids long. V was shortened by 6 bases and J by 3 bases, with 15 bases between the two germline ends. Germline CDR1 MNHEY, CDR2 SVGAGI. This chain's CDR3 is CASRIGRSGYEQYF. The CDR3 nucleotides read TGTGCCAGCAGAATCGGACGCTCCGGCTACGAGCAGTACTTC.

The V gene is TRBV5-6, the J gene TRBJ2-7; D is unclear. The CDR3 runs to 12 residues. V lost 1 base and J lost 5, with 7 bases in between. Germline loops: CDR1 SGHDT, CDR2 YYEEEE. The CDR3 region has the DNA TGTGCCAGCAGCTTGTTGACCAACGAGCAGTACTTC. It encodes CASSLLTNEQYF.